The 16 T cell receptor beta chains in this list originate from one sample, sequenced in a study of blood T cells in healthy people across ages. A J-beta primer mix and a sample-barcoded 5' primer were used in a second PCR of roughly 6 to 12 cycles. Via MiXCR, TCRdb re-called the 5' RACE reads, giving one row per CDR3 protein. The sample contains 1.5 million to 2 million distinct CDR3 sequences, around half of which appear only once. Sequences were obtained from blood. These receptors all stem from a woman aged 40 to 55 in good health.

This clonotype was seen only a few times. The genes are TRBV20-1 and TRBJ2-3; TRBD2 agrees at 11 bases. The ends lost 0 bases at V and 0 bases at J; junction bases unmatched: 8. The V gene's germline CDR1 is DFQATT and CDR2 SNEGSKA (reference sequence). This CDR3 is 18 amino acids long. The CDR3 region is CSARDDSGGVRSTDTQYF. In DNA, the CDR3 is TGCAGTGCTAGAGATGATAGCGGGGGGGTTAGAAGCACAGATACGCAGTATTTT.

CDR3 DNA sequence: TGTGCCAGCAGTTTATATGGACAGGGAAATCAGCCCCAGCATTTT. Residues: CASSLYGQGNQPQHF. The rearrangement uses TRBV27 and TRBJ1-5; 8 bases line up with TRBD1. This CDR3 has 15 residues. Germline lookup yields CDR1 MNHEY and CDR2 SMNVEV (reference sequence). V was pared by 1 base and J by 4 bases, with 3 bases of the junction left unmatched.

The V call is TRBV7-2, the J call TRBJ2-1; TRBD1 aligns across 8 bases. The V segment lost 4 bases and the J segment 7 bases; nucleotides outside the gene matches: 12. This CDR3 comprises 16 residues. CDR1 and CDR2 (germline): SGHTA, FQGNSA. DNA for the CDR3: TGTGCCAGCAGCTACCAGGGGGCGGTGGAGTGGAATGAGCAGTTCTTC. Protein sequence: CASSYQGAVEWNEQFF.

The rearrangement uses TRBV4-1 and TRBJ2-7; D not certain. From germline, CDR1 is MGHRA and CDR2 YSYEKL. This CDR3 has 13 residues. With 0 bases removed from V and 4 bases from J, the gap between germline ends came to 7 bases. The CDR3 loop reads CASSQDTSYEQYF. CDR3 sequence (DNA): TGCGCCAGCAGCCAAGATACCTCTTACGAGCAGTACTTC.

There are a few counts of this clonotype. CDR3 loop: CASSFRSGGLDEQFF. In nucleotides, the CDR3 is TGTGCCAGCAGTTTTAGGAGCGGGGGGTTGGATGAGCAGTTCTTC. J is TRBJ2-1 and V is TRBV12-3 or TRBV12-4, with 9 bases that match TRBD2. With V trimmed by 3 bases and J by 8 bases, 8 bases remained unmatched. The CDR3 is made up of 15 amino acids.

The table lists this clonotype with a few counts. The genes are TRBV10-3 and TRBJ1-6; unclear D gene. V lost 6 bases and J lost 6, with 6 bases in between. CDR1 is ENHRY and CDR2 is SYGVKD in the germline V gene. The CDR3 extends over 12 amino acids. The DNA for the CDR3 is TGTGCCATCAGGACGGTTAATTCACCCCTCCACTTT. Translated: CAIRTVNSPLHF.

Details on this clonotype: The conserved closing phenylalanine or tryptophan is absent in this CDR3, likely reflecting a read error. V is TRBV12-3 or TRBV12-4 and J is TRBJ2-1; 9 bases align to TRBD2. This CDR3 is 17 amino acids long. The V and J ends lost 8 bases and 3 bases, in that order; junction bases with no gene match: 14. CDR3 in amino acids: CASDYGGLAGLYNEQFS. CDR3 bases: TGTGCCAGCGATTACGGGGGACTAGCAGGACTCTACAATGAGCAGTTCTCC.

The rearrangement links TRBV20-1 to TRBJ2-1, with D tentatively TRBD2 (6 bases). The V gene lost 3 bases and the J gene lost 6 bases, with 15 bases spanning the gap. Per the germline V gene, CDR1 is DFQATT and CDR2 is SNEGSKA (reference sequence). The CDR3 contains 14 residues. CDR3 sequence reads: CSARGWEEFNEQFF. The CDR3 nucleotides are TGCAGTGCTAGGGGGTGGGAGGAATTCAATGAGCAGTTCTTC.

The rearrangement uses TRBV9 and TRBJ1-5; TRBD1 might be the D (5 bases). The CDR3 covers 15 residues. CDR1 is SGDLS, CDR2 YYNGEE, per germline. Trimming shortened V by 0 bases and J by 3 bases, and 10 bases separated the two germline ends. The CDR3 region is CASSVDGTANQPQHF. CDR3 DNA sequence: TGTGCCAGCAGCGTAGATGGGACGGCCAATCAGCCCCAGCATTTT.

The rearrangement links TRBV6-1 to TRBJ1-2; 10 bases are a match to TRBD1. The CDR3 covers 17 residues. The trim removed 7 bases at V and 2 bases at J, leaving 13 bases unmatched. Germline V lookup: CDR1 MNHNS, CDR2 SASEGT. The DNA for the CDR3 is TGTGCCAGCACTCCTGCCCGGGACAGGGGACCGAACTATGGCTACACCTTC. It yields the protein CASTPARDRGPNYGYTF.

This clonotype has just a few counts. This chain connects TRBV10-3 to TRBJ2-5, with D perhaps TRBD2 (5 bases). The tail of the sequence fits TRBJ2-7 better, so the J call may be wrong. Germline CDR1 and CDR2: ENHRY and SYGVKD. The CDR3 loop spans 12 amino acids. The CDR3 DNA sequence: TGTGCCATCAGGGGAGAGGTTTCCGAGCAGTACTTC. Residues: CAIRGEVSEQYF.

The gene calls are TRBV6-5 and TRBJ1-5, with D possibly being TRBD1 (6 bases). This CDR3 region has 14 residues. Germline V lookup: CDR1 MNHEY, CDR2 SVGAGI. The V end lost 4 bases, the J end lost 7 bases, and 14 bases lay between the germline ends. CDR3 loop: CASSFLQGAQPQHF. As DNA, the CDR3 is TGTGCCAGCAGTTTCTTACAGGGTGCCCAGCCCCAGCATTTT.

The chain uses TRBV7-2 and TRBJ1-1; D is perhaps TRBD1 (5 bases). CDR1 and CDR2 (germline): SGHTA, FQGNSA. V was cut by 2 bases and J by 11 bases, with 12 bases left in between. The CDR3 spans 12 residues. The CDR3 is CASSLQGSPAFF. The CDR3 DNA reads TGTGCCAGCAGCTTACAGGGTTCCCCGGCTTTCTTT.

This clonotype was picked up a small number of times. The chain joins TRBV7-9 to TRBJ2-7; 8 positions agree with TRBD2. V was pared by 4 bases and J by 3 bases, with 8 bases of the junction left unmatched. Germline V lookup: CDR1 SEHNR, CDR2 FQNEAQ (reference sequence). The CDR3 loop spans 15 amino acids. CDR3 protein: CASSYERGLNYEQYF. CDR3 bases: TGTGCCAGCAGCTATGAGCGGGGGCTGAACTACGAGCAGTACTTC.

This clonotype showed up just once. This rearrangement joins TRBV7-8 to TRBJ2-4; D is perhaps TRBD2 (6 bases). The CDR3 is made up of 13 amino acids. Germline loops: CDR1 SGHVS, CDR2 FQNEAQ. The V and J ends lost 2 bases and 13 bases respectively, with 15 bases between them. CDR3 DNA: TGTGCCAGCAGCTTAATCGGCGGGGCGGAGCAGTACTTC. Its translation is CASSLIGGAEQYF.

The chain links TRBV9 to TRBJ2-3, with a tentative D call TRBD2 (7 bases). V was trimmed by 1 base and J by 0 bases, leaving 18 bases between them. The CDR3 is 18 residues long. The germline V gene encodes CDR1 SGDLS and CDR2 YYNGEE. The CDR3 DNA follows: TGTGCCAGCAGCGTACCTAAGGGGGGGGTACGGAGCACAGATACGCAGTATTTT. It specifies CASSVPKGGVRSTDTQYF.